The rows below give T cell receptor beta chains drawn from one sample of a study of blood T cell repertoires in COVID-19. TCRdb keeps only in-frame clones here, not all; method: immunoSEQ multiplex PCR. The sample shows about 250,000 clones, 85% to 90% of them seen only once. Sequencing was done on a sample of peripheral blood. The receptor source for this set is a man aged 80 or over with acute or convalescent COVID-19. Each CDR3 is given with its conserved first and last residue. The order of the fields is CDR3 DNA, CDR3 protein, V gene, D gene, J gene, clone size. D genes are given only for firm matches. Clone sizes are given selectively: once, few, many, or a class where the clone is expanded.

CDR3 DNA: TGTGCCAGCAGCTGGGGGGGAACTAGCGGGGACACCGGGGAGCTGTTTTTT
CDR3 protein: CASSWGGTSGDTGELFF
V gene: TRBV7-9
D gene: TRBD2
J gene: TRBJ2-2
clone size: many

CDR3 DNA: TGTGCCAGCAGTTACTCTTACCTAGCGGGAGCTGGCACAGATACGCAGTATTTT
CDR3 protein: CASSYSYLAGAGTDTQYF
V gene: TRBV6-2/TRBV6-3
D gene: TRBD2
J gene: TRBJ2-3
clone size: -

CDR3 DNA: TGCAGTGCTAGTGGAGGGTTTGACACAGATACGCAGTATTTT
CDR3 protein: CSASGGFDTDTQYF
V gene: TRBV20-1
D gene: -
J gene: TRBJ2-3
clone size: once

CDR3 DNA: TGTGCCAGCAGCCCAGGACTAGCGGGAGTCGTGGAGCTGTTTTTT
CDR3 protein: CASSPGLAGVVELFF
V gene: TRBV7-2
D gene: TRBD2
J gene: TRBJ2-2
clone size: -

CDR3 DNA: TGTGCCAGCAGCCCCGATAGCGGGGGGCTCACAGATACGCAGTATTTT
CDR3 protein: CASSPDSGGLTDTQYF
V gene: TRBV7-6
D gene: TRBD2
J gene: TRBJ2-3
clone size: -

CDR3 DNA: TGTGCCATCAGTGAGTCCTCTCTAGCGGGAGGGCAGAGAGACATTCAGTACTTC
CDR3 protein: CAISESSLAGGQRDIQYF
V gene: TRBV10-3
D gene: TRBD2
J gene: TRBJ2-4
clone size: once

CDR3 DNA: TGTGCCAGCAGGGGCCTTACCGGGGAGCTGTTTTTT
CDR3 protein: CASRGLTGELFF
V gene: TRBV11-2
D gene: -
J gene: TRBJ2-2
clone size: -

CDR3 DNA: TGTGCCAGCAGCTTAGCCCAGGGTTCCACTGAAGCTTTCTTT
CDR3 protein: CASSLAQGSTEAFF
V gene: TRBV11-3
D gene: -
J gene: TRBJ1-1
clone size: -

CDR3 DNA: TGTGCCAGCAGTTGGGGCAGTGCAACTAATGAAAAACTGTTTTTT
CDR3 protein: CASSWGSATNEKLFF
V gene: TRBV28
D gene: -
J gene: TRBJ1-4
clone size: -

CDR3 DNA: TGCGCCAGCAGCTTAAGGACAGCAACGGGCGGGGAGCTGTTTTTT
CDR3 protein: CASSLRTATGGELFF
V gene: TRBV5-1
D gene: -
J gene: TRBJ2-2
clone size: few